This T cell receptor beta chain was sequenced in a study of blood T cell repertoires in COVID-19. Study-wide background: Samples of COVID-19 (acute and convalescent) were obtained from the United States, Italy and Spain. Nucleic acid was either cDNA or gDNA, and it came from T cells, B-cell-depleted T cells, or PBMCs.

Germline CDR1 reads SGHRS; CDR2 reads YFSETQ. CDR3 length: 16 residues. Trimming removed 3 bases from V and 7 bases from J, with 20 bases in between. In the authors' workflow: Estimation of nucleated cell counts relied on the amplification of reference gene primers. Using immunoSEQ multiplex PCR, the repertoire was profiled, and TCRdb retains in-frame clones only, with some absent. That table gives V, J and clone size, and the DNA gave D and trimming. The data contain some 260,000 clones, 82% of them singletons. The specimen sequenced was peripheral blood. This clonotype was sampled from a woman between 18 and 29 years old with acute or convalescent COVID-19. The chain uses TRBV5-1 and TRBJ2-1; D perhaps matches TRBD2 (6 bases). The CDR3 reads CASSSTRLGKSNEQFF. The CDR3 coding sequence is TGCGCCAGCAGCTCGACTAGATTAGGTAAATCTAATGAGCAGTTCTTC.